This T cell receptor beta chain was retrieved from a study of chemoradiotherapy in HPV16-positive cancers. Study-wide context: A couple of HPV16-positive patients' cells yielded candidate HPV-specific clones and common motifs.

Study-wide results and limits: For HPV16-positive patients, expanding HPV-responsive T cells associated with longer recurrence-free survival. HPV-specific T cells were functionally defined from only a couple of HPV16-positive patients. During treatment, candidate HPV-specific clones and E7-related motifs expanded in tumor.

The repertoire was sequenced with immunoSEQ multiplex PCR; TCRdb's copy has only in-frame clones and lacks some. The table has 3,400 or so clones, approximately 93% seen once. A note on this clone: Its antigen is unknown.

The V segment lost 4 bases and the J segment 4 bases; nucleotides outside the gene matches: 6. CDR3 size: 15 residues. Germline loops: CDR1 MGHRA, CDR2 YSYEKL. This TCR came from a human donor with HPV-associated anogenital cancer. V gene TRBV4-1 combines with J gene TRBJ2-2; 7 nucleotides agree with TRBD1. The starting material was tumor tissue, obtained from a patient who underwent chemoradiotherapy. The CDR3 here is CASSRDPGGTGELFF. As DNA, the CDR3 is TGCGCCAGCAGCCGAGACCCAGGGGGCACCGGGGAGCTGTTTTTT.